The entry that follows covers one TCR beta chain sequence. Its antigen is currently unknown. A much larger clone lies a single base off, so this may be a read error. This sample is part of a study of T cells in Graves' hyperthyroidism and ophthalmopathy. About the study: Staff took peripheral blood when the initial diagnosis was made, before any treatment began. The study, taken as a whole, reports: Clonotypes that were expanded in thyroid above 0.001 mostly appeared in blood too.

Germline V gene lookup returns CDR1 SGHRS and CDR2 YFSETQ. The CDR3 sequence is 17 residues long. TCR beta CDR3 regions were amplified from RNA transcripts. Carried out on the TCR CDR3, a first-round RT-PCR used the HTBI primer set. TCRdb called the multiplex PCR reads again in MiXCR, with one record for every CDR3 protein. This repertoire shows hundreds of thousands of distinct CDR3 sequences, 14% found once; its top ten account for about 9.4%. The sequencing input was blood. The chain carries TRBV5-1 and TRBJ2-7; 8 bases line up with TRBD2. The end of the DNA fits TRBJ2-1 better, so the J call may be wrong. This receptor was taken from a woman aged 18-35 years with Graves' hyperthyroidism. CDR3 nucleotide sequence: TGCGCCAGCAGCTTGGCAAGTCCGGGACTAGGATACTACGAGCAGTTCTTC. Translation: CASSLASPGLGYYEQFF.